The 16 T cell receptor beta chains below come from one sample, sequenced in a study of cytomegalovirus exposure and HLA in healthy donors. PCR involved 60 Vbeta and 13 Jbeta primers. Method: immunoSEQ multiplex PCR; TCRdb's copy keeps in-frame clones and lacks some. The repertoire includes 170,000 or so clones, around 80% of them detected once, and roughly 3.5% sits in the top ten. The sample was PBMCs. These receptors came from a woman aged 55-70 years in good health and CMV-seropositive.

V gene TRBV7-9 combines with J gene TRBJ1-1; TRBD1 might be the D (5 bases). Germline V lookup: CDR1 SEHNR, CDR2 FQNEAQ (reference sequence). This CDR3 contains 16 residues. Trimming took off 2 bases at V and 3 bases at J, with 16 bases between the two ends. CDR3 DNA sequence: TGTGCCAGCAGCTTACCTGGACGGGGGGAATACACTGAAGCTTTCTTT. This encodes CASSLPGRGEYTEAFF.

The rearrangement uses TRBV7-9 and TRBJ1-4; 9 nucleotides match TRBD1. V dropped 5 bases and J dropped 7; count of bases not matched to a gene: 8. Germline V gene lookup returns CDR1 SEHNR and CDR2 FQNEAQ (reference sequence). The CDR3 loop spans 15 amino acids. The CDR3 sequence is CASSGWDRVVEKLFF. The CDR3 region has the DNA TGTGCCAGCAGCGGATGGGACAGGGTAGTTGAAAAACTGTTTTTT.

This chain joins TRBV15 and TRBJ2-5; possible D gene TRBD2, 5 bases. Germline CDR1 reads LNHNV; CDR2 reads YYDKDF (reference sequence). This CDR3 region has 13 residues. V was trimmed by 1 base and J by 5 bases, leaving 8 bases between them. This CDR3 reads CATSRGTGETQYF. CDR3 DNA: TGTGCCACCAGCAGAGGGACTGGGGAGACCCAGTACTTC. The full variable domain, with the rest looked up from reference TRBV15 and TRBJ2-5, is DAMVIQNPRYQVTQFGKPVTLSCSQTLNHNVMYWYQQKSSQAPKLLFHYYDKDFNNEADTPDNFQSRRPNTSFCFLDIRSPGLGDTAMYLCATSRGTGETQYFGPGTRLLVL.

The chain combines TRBV5-4 with TRBJ2-4, with TRBD1 as a possible D gene (5 bases). V was clipped by 7 bases and J by 1 base, with 15 bases between them. Germline CDR1 and CDR2: SGHNT and YYREEE (reference sequence). The CDR3 spans 15 residues. CDR3 DNA sequence: TGTGCCAGCGGCACAGCGACAGAGGCCAAAAACATTCAGTACTTC. This translates into CASGTATEAKNIQYF.

This sequence joins TRBV9 and TRBJ2-7; the match to TRBD1 covers 8 bases. CDR1 and CDR2 from the germline V gene are SGDLS and YYNGEE. CDR3 size: 14 residues. V gave up 0 bases and J gave up 5 bases; unmatched junction bases: 4. The CDR3 here is CASSVGDRGHEQYF. In nucleotides, the CDR3 is TGTGCCAGCAGCGTAGGTGACAGGGGTCACGAGCAGTACTTC.

V and J are TRBV5-1 and TRBJ2-3, with 9 nucleotides matching TRBD1. The CDR3 spans 14 residues. V trimming: 5 bases; J trimming: 5 bases; junction bases outside the gene matches: 6. In germline, CDR1 is SGHRS, CDR2 YFSETQ. The CDR3 DNA sequence: TGCGCCAGCAGTCTGGGACAGGGTGGAGATACGCAGTATTTT. Translated: CASSLGQGGDTQYF.

V and J are TRBV11-1 and TRBJ1-4; 10 nucleotides line up with TRBD1. This CDR3 is built from 14 residues. J lost 6 bases, V lost 6 bases, and 4 bases had no gene match. Looked up from germline, CDR1 is SGHAT and CDR2 is FQDESV (reference sequence). The CDR3 region has the DNA TGTGCCAGCAGTTCCGGGACAGGGGATGAAAAACTGTTTTTT. Amino acids: CASSSGTGDEKLFF.

This clone was picked up one time. This chain connects TRBV27 to TRBJ1-2; 8 nucleotides line up with TRBD1. The germline V gene encodes CDR1 MNHEY and CDR2 SMNVEV (reference sequence). CDR3 size: 16 residues. Germline trimming cut 3 bases from V and 3 bases from J; bases unmatched to any gene: 9. CDR3 loop: CASSFWPDRADYGYTF. The CDR3 DNA reads TGTGCCAGCAGTTTCTGGCCGGACAGGGCGGACTATGGCTACACCTTC.

The genes are TRBV28 and TRBJ1-5; 9 bases are shared with TRBD1. Unmatched junction bases numbered 2, after V lost 7 bases and J lost 4 bases. Per germline, CDR1 MDHEN and CDR2 SYDVKM. The CDR3 runs 13 residues. CDR3 residues: CASTGTGNQPQHF. The CDR3 DNA follows: TGTGCCAGCACCGGGACAGGGAATCAGCCCCAGCATTTT.

CDR3 region: CASSLATGGHTEAFF. CDR3 nucleotides: TGCGCCAGCAGCTTGGCAACAGGGGGCCACACTGAAGCTTTCTTT. V gene TRBV5-1 combines with J gene TRBJ1-1; 9 bases line up with TRBD1. This CDR3 contains 15 residues. The junction had 3 bases not matched to a gene; V was cut back by 0 bases and J by 3 bases. Germline values: CDR1 SGHRS, CDR2 YFSETQ.

The V gene is TRBV5-1, the J gene TRBJ1-6; no clear D gene. The CDR3 length is 15 residues. V was trimmed by 0 bases and J by 9 bases, leaving 13 bases between them. The germline V gene has CDR1 SGHRS and CDR2 YFSETQ. The CDR3 region is CASSLDVGRGSPLHF. CDR3 in DNA: TGCGCCAGCAGCTTGGATGTAGGGAGAGGTTCACCCCTCCACTTT.

The J gene is TRBJ2-1, the V gene TRBV2; 9 nucleotides agree with TRBD2. V was clipped by 3 bases and J by 5 bases; unmatched bases: 8. This CDR3 is 16 amino acids long. The germline V gene encodes CDR1 SNHLY and CDR2 FYNNEI. CDR3 protein: CASSEFRLAVHNEQFF. CDR3 sequence (DNA): TGTGCCAGCAGTGAGTTTCGACTAGCGGTTCACAATGAGCAGTTCTTC.

The rearrangement uses TRBV18 and TRBJ2-2, with TRBD1 as a possible D gene (6 bases). Germline CDR1 and CDR2: KGHSH and LQKENI. The CDR3 is 14 residues long. Trimming pared 6 bases from V and 1 base from J, leaving 9 bases between. The CDR3 DNA reads TGTGCCAGCTCGACGGACAGGAACACCGGGGAGCTGTTTTTT. This gives the protein CASSTDRNTGELFF.

This chain joins TRBV9 and TRBJ2-7; TRBD2 matches 9 bases. Trimming at V came to 3 bases and at J to 1 base, leaving 8 bases not matched to a gene. Germline loops: CDR1 SGDLS, CDR2 YYNGEE. This CDR3 contains 16 residues. CDR3 sequence: CASSEGGLAGSYEQYF. CDR3 DNA sequence: TGTGCCAGCAGCGAGGGGGGGCTAGCGGGATCCTACGAGCAGTACTTC.

This rearrangement joins TRBV4-3 to TRBJ1-2; 10 bases are a match to TRBD1. The germline gives CDR1 LGHNA, CDR2 YSLEER. The CDR3 is 16 residues long. J was trimmed by 7 bases and V by 1 base; bases with no gene match: 9. The CDR3 bases are TGCGCCAGCAGCCAAGGGTTGGGACAGGGGATTGGTGGCTACACCTTC. Translation: CASSQGLGQGIGGYTF.

V gene TRBV9 combines with J gene TRBJ2-7; 12 nucleotides agree with TRBD2. The CDR3 covers 14 residues. V lost 2 bases and J lost 5; bases outside the gene matches: 2. Germline CDR1 SGDLS, CDR2 YYNGEE. CDR3 sequence reads: CASSVTSGSDEQYF. The CDR3 DNA follows: TGTGCCAGCAGCGTGACTAGCGGGAGCGACGAGCAGTACTTC.